Included here is one T cell receptor beta chain sequence, with context. Its antigen has not been determined. No quality values exist for individual bases; no much larger clone is one base distant. This sample is part of a study of Ad26.COV2.S vaccination and SARS-CoV-2 variants (dated by TCRdb to 2020 to 2023). Regarding the study in general: Vaccine-arm donors came from COV1001, a multicentre, randomized, double-blind, placebo-controlled phase I-IIa trial of Ad26.COV2.S in healthy adults. Ad26.COV2.S was given intramuscularly at 5x10^10 or 1x10^11 viral particles, as a single shot or as two shots 56 days apart. Participants in the trial were split at random into five groups of five each, receiving low-dose or high-dose Ad26.COV2.S once or twice, or else placebo on both occasions. TCRbeta repertoire sequencing was used to assess the specificity and breadth of SARS-CoV-2-reactive T cell receptors after Ad26.COV2.S vaccination. The TCR-sequenced set comprised approximately 30 samples: about 19 Ad26.COV2.S vaccine recipients, 5 placebo recipients and 8 SARS-CoV-2 convalescent individuals. Throughout the experiments and outcome assessment, investigators stayed blinded to trial group allocation. The study at large found these results: Substantial breadth of spike-specific CD8+ and CD4+ T cell responses was reported after vaccination. Comparable non-spike TCR breadth was observed between vaccine and placebo recipients, consistent with only spike being contained in the vaccine. Ad26.COV2.S recipients had higher spike-specific TCR breadth than placebo recipients (P = 0.0014). The authors noted that total T cell responses may have been underestimated by the TCR breadth and depth analyses. The study lacked the statistical power to compare responses across vaccine doses or regimens.

CDR1 ENHRY and CDR2 SYGVKD are derived from the germline V gene. The CDR3 contains 15 residues, cysteine and phenylalanine counted. Only CDR3 DNA is held: 45 bases, read in frame from base 1. V is pruned by 4 bases and J by 10 bases, leaving 8 bases of the junction without a gene match. The immunoSEQ Assay was used to sequence TCRbeta CDR3 regions. After extraction, genomic DNA underwent amplification by bias-controlled multiplex PCR, followed by high-throughput sequencing. On the study's bioinformatics: To quantify the absolute abundance of each unique TCRbeta CDR3 region, sequences were collapsed and filtered. Usable DNA was measured by amplifying reference genes present in all nucleated cells, and TCRbeta template counts were normalized to that usable DNA to estimate T cell fraction. Repertoire TCRs were annotated as SARS-CoV-2-specific by exact matching of V gene, CDR3 amino acid sequence and J gene to a known reactive TCR set. The reference SARS-CoV-2 TCR set was obtained from MIRA and was filtered for enrichment in COVID-19-positive ImmuneCODE repertoires, whereby public or cross-reactive TCRs were removed. Using the MIRA antigens, annotated TCRs were further analysed by specific ORF or by position within an ORF. Breadth was defined as the number of annotated unique rearrangements divided by the total number of unique productive rearrangements, and depth was defined as the summed frequency of the annotated unique rearrangements. Two-sided Wilcoxon rank-sum tests were applied when comparing TCR breadth between groups. TCRdb limited this immuneACCESS table to in-frame rearrangements with V and J called. A share of clones is missing; checked studies link under half to unresolved V genes, and the rest is unexplained. The V and J calls and clone size are taken from that table; D and trimming were inferred from the DNA. This sample lists about 450,000 clones; about 88% were detected once. The ten largest account for about 2.7% of the sample.

In the paper's terms, the treatment or condition label means: about 20 received Ad26.COV2.S at low or high dose, single or two shots; several received placebo; per-sample allocation not given. Repertoires of vaccine and placebo recipients were sequenced from samples collected on day 63 after the first injection. In Cohort 1b, some 25 adults aged 18-55 years were enrolled at a single site in Boston, USA, between 29 July and 7 August 2020. Ad26.COV2.S was a replication-incompetent adenovirus type 26 vector that expressed a prefusion-stabilized SARS-CoV-2 spike protein derived from the original Wuhan strain.

This sample comprised peripheral blood, obtained in a trial of Ad26.COV2.S vaccine versus placebo. The chain couples TRBV10-3 to TRBJ1-6; 9 bases in the junction line up with TRBD1. This clonotype was sampled from a person between 18 and 60 years old who received the Ad26.COV2.S COVID-19 vaccine or a placebo. The CDR3 loop reads CAISGRTGENSPLHF. The DNA is TGTGCCATCAGTGGGCGGACAGGGGAAAACTCACCCCTCCACTTT.